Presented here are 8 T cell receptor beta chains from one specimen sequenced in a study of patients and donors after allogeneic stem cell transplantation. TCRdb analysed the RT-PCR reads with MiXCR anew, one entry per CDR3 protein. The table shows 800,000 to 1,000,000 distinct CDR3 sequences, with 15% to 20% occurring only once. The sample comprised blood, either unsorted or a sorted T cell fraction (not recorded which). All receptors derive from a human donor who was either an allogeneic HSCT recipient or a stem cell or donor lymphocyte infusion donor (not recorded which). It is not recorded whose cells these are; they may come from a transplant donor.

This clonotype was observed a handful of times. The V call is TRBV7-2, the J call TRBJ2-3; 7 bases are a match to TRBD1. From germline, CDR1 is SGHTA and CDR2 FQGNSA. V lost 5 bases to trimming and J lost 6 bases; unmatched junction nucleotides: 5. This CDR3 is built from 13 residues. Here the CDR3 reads CASSPQTGDTQYF. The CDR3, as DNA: TGTGCCAGCAGCCCCCAGACAGGGGATACGCAGTATTTT.

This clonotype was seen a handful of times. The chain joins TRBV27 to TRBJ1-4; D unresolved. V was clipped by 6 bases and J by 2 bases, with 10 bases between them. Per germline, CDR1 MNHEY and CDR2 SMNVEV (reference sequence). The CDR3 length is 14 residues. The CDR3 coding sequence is TGTGCCAGCAGCCCCTTGGGGACTAATGAAAAACTGTTTTTT. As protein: CASSPLGTNEKLFF. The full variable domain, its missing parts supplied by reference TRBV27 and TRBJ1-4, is EAQVTQNPRYLITVTGKKLTVTCSQNMNHEYMSWYRQDPGLGLRQIYYSMNVEVTDKGDVPEGYKVSRKEKRNFPLILESPSPNQTSLYFCASSPLGTNEKLFFGSGTQLSVL.

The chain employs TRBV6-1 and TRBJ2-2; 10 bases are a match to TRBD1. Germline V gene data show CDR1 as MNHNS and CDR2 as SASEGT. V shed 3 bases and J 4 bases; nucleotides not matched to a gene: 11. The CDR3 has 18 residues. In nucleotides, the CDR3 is TGTGCCAGCAGTGACCCCCGACAGGGGGCATGGGGCACCGGGGAGCTGTTTTTT. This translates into CASSDPRQGAWGTGELFF.

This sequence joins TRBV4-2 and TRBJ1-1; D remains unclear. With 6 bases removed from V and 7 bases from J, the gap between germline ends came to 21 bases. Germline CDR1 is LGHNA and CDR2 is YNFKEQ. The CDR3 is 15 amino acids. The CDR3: CASRIDGRWNDEAFF. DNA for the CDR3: TGTGCCAGCAGGATAGACGGGAGGTGGAATGATGAAGCTTTCTTT.

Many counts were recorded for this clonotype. CDR3 protein: CASRTSHGLAGDNEQFF. The DNA of the CDR3 is TGTGCCAGCAGGACCTCACATGGGCTAGCGGGAGATAATGAGCAGTTCTTC. The rearrangement joins TRBV12-3 or TRBV12-4 to TRBJ2-1; 10 bases map to TRBD2. V was pared by 6 bases and J by 7 bases, with 15 bases of the junction left unmatched. This CDR3 is built from 17 residues.

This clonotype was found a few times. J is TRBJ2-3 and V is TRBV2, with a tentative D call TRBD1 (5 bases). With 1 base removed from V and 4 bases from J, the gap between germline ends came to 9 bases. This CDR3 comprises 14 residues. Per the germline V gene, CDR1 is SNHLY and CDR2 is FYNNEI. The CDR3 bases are TGTGCCAGCAGTGAAGTGGGGCAGTCAGATACGCAGTATTTT. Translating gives CASSEVGQSDTQYF.

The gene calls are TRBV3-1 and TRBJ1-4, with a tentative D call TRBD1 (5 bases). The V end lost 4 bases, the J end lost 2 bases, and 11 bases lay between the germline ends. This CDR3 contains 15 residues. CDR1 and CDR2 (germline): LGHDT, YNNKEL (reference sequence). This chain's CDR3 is CASSRPRATNEKLFF. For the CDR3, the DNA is TGTGCCAGCAGCCGGCCCAGGGCGACTAATGAAAAACTGTTTTTT. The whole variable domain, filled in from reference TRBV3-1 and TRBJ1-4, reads DTAVSQTPKYLVTQMGNDKSIKCEQNLGHDTMYWYKQDSKKFLKIMFSYNNKELIINETVPNRFSPKSPDKAHLNLHINSLELGDSAVYFCASSRPRATNEKLFFGSGTQLSVL.

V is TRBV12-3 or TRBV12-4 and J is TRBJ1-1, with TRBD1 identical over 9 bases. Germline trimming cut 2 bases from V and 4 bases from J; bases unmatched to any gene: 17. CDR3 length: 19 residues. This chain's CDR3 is CASSLFGGGQGSLGTEAFF. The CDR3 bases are TGTGCCAGCAGTTTATTCGGGGGGGGACAGGGATCCCTCGGCACTGAAGCTTTCTTT.